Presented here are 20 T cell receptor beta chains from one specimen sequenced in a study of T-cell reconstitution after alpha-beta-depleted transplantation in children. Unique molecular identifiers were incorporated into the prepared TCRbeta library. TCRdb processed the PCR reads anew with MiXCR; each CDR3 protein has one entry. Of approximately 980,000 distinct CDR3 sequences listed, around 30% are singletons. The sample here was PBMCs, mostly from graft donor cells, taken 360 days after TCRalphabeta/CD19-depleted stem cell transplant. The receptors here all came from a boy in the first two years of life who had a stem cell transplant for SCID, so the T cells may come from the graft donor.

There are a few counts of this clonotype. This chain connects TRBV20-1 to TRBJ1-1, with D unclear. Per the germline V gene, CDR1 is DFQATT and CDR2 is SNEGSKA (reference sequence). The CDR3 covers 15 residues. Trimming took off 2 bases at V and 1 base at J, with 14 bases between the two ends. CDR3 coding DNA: TGCAGTGCTAGAAGTTGGCTGGCCTCGAACACTGAAGCTTTCTTT. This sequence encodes CSARSWLASNTEAFF.

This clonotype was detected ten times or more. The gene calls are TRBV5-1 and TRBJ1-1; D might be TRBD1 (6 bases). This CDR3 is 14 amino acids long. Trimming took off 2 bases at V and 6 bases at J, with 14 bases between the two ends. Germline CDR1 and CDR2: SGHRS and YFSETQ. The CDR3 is CASSFAGEGSEAFF. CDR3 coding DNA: TGCGCCAGCAGCTTCGCAGGGGAGGGCTCTGAAGCTTTCTTT.

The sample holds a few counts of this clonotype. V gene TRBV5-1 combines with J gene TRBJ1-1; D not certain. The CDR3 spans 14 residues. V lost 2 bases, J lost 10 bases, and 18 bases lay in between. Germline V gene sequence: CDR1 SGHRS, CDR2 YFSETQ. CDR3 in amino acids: CASSLGRKRLGAFF. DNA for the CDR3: TGCGCCAGCAGCTTAGGACGCAAGCGGCTTGGAGCTTTCTTT.

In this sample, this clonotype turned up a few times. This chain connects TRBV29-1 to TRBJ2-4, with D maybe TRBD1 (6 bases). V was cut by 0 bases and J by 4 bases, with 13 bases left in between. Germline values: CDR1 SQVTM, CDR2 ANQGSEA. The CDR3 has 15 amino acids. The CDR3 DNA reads TGCAGCGTTGAAGAGCTCGGGACACTGAAAAACATTCAGTACTTC. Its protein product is CSVEELGTLKNIQYF.

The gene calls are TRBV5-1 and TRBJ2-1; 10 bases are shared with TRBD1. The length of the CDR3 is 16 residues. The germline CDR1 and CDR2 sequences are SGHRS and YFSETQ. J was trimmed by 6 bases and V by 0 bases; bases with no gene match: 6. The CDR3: CASSLAVGTGANEQFF. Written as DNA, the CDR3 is TGCGCCAGCAGCTTGGCCGTTGGGACAGGGGCCAATGAGCAGTTCTTC. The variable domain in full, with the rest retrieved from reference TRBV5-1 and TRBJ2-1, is KAGVTQTPRYLIKTRGQQVTLSCSPISGHRSVSWYQQTPGQGLQFLFEYFSETQRNKGNFPGRFSGRQFSNSRSEMNVSTLELGDSALYLCASSLAVGTGANEQFFGPGTRLTVL.

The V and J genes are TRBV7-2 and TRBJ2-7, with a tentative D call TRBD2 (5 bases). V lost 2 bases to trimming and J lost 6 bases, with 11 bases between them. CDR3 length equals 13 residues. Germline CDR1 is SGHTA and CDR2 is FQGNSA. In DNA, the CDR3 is TGTGCCAGCAGCTTAAAGGCGGGCTCCGAGCAGTACTTC. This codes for CASSLKAGSEQYF.

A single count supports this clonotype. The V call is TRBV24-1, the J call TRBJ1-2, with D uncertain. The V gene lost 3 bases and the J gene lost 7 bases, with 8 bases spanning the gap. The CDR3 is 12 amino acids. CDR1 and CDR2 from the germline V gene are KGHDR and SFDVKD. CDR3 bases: TGTGCCACCAGTGATGGTTTGGGTGGCTACACCTTC. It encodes CATSDGLGGYTF.

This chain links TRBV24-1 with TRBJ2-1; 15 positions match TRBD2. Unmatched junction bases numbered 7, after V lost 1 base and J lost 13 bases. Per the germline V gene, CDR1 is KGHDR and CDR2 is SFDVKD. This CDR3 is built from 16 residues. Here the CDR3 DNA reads TGTGCCACCAGTGATTTTACCGGGACTAGCGGGAGGCACCAGTTCTTC. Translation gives CATSDFTGTSGRHQFF.

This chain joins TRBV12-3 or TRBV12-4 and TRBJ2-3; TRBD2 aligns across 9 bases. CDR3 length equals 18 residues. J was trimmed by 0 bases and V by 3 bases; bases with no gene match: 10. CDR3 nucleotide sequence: TGTGCCAGCAGTTTTACAAGCGGGGGGCCAACTAGCACAGATACGCAGTATTTT. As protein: CASSFTSGGPTSTDTQYF.

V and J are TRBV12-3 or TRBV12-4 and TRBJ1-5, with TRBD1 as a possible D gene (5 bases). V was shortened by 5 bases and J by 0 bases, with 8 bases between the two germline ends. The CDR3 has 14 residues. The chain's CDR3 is CASSPGISNQPQHF. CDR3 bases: TGTGCCAGCAGTCCAGGGATTAGCAATCAGCCCCAGCATTTT.

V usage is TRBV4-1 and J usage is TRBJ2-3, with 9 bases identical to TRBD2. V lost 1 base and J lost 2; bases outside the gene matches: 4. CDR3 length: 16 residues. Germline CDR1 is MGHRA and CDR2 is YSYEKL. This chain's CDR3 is CASSQAAGGNTDTQYF. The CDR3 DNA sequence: TGCGCCAGCAGCCAAGCGGCGGGGGGGAACACAGATACGCAGTATTTT.

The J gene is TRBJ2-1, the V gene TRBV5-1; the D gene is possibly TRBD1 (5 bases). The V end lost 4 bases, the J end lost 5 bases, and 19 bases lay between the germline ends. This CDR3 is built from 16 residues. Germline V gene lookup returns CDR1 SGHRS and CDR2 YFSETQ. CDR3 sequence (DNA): TGCGCCAGCAGCCGGCCTATACAGGTACGGGACAATGAGCAGTTCTTC. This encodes CASSRPIQVRDNEQFF.

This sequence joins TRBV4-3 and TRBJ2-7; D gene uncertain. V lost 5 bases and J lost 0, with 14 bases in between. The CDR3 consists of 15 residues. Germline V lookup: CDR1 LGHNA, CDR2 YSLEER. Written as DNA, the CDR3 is TGCGCCAGCAGCGTCGGTCGTTTGGCCTCCTACGAGCAGTACTTC. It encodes CASSVGRLASYEQYF.

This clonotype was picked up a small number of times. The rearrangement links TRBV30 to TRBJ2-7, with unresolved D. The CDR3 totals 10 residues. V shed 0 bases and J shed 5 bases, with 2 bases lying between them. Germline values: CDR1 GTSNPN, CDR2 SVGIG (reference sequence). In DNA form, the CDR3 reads TGTGCCTGGAGTGTAAACGAGCAGTACTTC. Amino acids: CAWSVNEQYF.

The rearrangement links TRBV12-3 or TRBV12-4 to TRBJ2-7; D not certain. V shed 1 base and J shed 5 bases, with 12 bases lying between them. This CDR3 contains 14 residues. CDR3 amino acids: CASSLDGQVDEQYF. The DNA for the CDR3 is TGTGCCAGCAGTTTAGACGGGCAGGTGGACGAGCAGTACTTC.

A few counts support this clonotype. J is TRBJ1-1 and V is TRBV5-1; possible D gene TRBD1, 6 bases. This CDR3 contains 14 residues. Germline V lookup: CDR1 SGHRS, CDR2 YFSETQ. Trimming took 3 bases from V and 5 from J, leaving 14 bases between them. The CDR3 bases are TGCGCCAGCAGCTCACAGACAGGAGAGACTGAAGCTTTCTTT. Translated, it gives CASSSQTGETEAFF.

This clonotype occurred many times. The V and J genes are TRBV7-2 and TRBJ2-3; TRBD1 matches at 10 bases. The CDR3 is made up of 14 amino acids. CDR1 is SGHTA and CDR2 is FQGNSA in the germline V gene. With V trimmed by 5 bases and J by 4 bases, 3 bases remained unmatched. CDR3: CASSPDRGPDTQYF. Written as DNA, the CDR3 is TGTGCCAGCAGCCCCGACAGGGGGCCAGATACGCAGTATTTT.

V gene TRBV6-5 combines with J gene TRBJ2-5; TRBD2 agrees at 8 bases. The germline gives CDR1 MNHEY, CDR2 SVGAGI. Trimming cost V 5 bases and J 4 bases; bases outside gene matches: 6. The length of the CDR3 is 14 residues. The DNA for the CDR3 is TGTGCCAGCAGTCTATTCGGGGGGGCAGAGACCCAGTACTTC. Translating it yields CASSLFGGAETQYF.

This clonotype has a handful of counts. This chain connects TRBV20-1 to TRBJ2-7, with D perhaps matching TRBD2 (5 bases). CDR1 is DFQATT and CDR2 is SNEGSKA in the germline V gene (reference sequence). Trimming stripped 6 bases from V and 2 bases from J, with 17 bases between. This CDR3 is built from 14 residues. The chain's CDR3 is CSAARRPLPYEQYF. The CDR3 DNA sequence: TGCAGTGCCGCTAGGAGGCCGTTACCCTACGAGCAGTACTTC.

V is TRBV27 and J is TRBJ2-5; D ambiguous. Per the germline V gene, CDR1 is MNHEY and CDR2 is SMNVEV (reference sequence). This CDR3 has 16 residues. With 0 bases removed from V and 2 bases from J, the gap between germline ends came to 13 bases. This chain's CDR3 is CASSLSVALGQETQYF. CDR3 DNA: TGTGCCAGCAGTTTATCGGTTGCGCTTGGACAAGAGACCCAGTACTTC.